The clone carrying this TCR beta chain was seen repeatedly, ten times or more. Its antigen is unidentified. The CDR3 runs to 15 residues. Per germline, CDR1 SGHVS and CDR2 FNYEAQ. With V trimmed by 5 bases and J by 9 bases, 16 bases remained unmatched. Each CDR3 protein is one row after TCRdb ran MiXCR on the reads. The data contain 570,000 or so distinct CDR3 sequences, about 39% of them singletons. The data belong to a study of T cell repertoires in cytomegalovirus infection. Study background: CMV infection plus the matching HLA type was flagged by public TCR beta signatures. Notes on the study in general: HLA-C-restricted CMV-specific TCR beta clonotypes prevailed in the ex vivo response.

The V call is TRBV7-6, the J call TRBJ2-7; 7 bases agree with TRBD1. Source: cultured PBMCs, taken from culture after CMV antigen stimulation. This clonotype originated in a human donor in good health (CMV status not recorded). Some clones in this sample may be carry-over from other donors' samples. CDR3 sequence reads: CASSPPGQNLLGQYF. The CDR3 DNA reads as TGTGCCAGCAGCCCCCCGGGACAGAACCTTCTCGGGCAGTACTTC. Drawing the rest from reference TRBV7-6 and TRBJ2-7, the complete variable domain is GAGVSQSPRYKVTKRGQDVALRCDPISGHVSLYWYRQALGQGPEFLTYFNYEAQQDKSGLPNDRFSAERPEGSISTLTIQRTEQRDSAMYRCASSPPGQNLLGQYFGPGTRLTVT.